A selection of T cell receptor beta chains follows, all from one sample in a study of OX40 agonist ivuxolimab in advanced cancers. Using immunoSEQ multiplex PCR, the repertoire was profiled, and TCRdb retains in-frame clones only, with some absent. The repertoire holds approximately 74,000 clones, with around 79% as singletons. The sample in question was CD4+ or CD8+ T cells sorted from blood, obtained in a trial of the OX40 agonist ivuxolimab. These receptors were obtained from an adult with an advanced solid tumor such as melanoma, head and neck, liver or kidney cancer. Each CDR3 is given with its conserved first and last residue. Fields, in order: clone size, J gene, V gene, D gene, CDR3 protein, CDR3 DNA. A D gene is named only where the DNA matches it firmly. The size of a clone is reported for some rows only, either as once, few or many, or as a class for expanded clones.

>NA|TRBJ2-3|TRBV4-3|TRBD2
CASSQGLAGGPPTDTQYF
TGCGCCAGCAGCCAAGGACTAGCGGGAGGCCCTCCTACAGATACGCAGTATTTT
>NA|TRBJ2-2|TRBV27|NA
CASSLTTGAGTGELFF
TGTGCCAGCAGTTTAACCACAGGGGCGGGGACCGGGGAGCTGTTTTTT
>NA|TRBJ2-1|TRBV7-6|TRBD2
CASSPKGLAGGYGNEQFF
TGTGCCAGCAGCCCCAAGGGACTAGCGGGGGGGTATGGAAATGAGCAGTTCTTC
>NA|TRBJ2-3|TRBV19|NA
CASRRTLGDTQYF
TGTGCCAGTAGACGAACCCTGGGAGATACGCAGTATTTT
>NA|TRBJ2-2|TRBV7-3|NA
CASSLTPQNTGELFF
TGTGCCAGCAGCTTAACCCCCCAGAACACCGGGGAGCTGTTTTTT
>NA|TRBJ1-1|TRBV6-1|NA
CASSELRAGTEAFF
TGTGCCAGCAGTGAACTGAGAGCTGGCACTGAAGCTTTCTTT
>NA|TRBJ2-3|TRBV2|NA
CASSQRGLRTDTQYF
TGTGCCAGCTCACAACGAGGGCTACGCACAGATACGCAGTATTTT
>NA|TRBJ1-1|TRBV28|NA
CASSTVHGEAFF
TGTGCCAGCAGTACAGTACATGGCGAAGCTTTCTTT
>NA|TRBJ1-3|TRBV7-9|NA
CASSLEVYGMSSGNTIYF
TGTGCCAGCAGCTTAGAAGTTTACGGGATGAGCTCTGGAAACACCATATATTTT
>NA|TRBJ2-1|TRBV6-6|NA
CASRRGGHRTLGEQFF
TGTGCCAGCAGGAGGGGAGGACACCGCACCCTCGGTGAGCAGTTCTTC
>once|TRBJ2-5|TRBV5-1|NA
CASSLAPGVQETQYF
TGCGCCAGCAGCTTGGCCCCTGGGGTTCAAGAGACCCAGTACTTC
>NA|TRBJ1-3|TRBV5-1|TRBD1
CASSLGTGGVGNTIYF
TGCGCCAGCAGCCTCGGGACAGGGGGAGTAGGAAACACCATATATTTT
>NA|TRBJ2-7|TRBV7-9|NA
CASSNSPTISYEQYF
TGTGCCAGCAGCAATTCTCCAACAATTAGCTACGAGCAGTACTTC
>NA|TRBJ2-7|TRBV15|NA
CATSREQGSSYEQYF
TGTGCCACCAGCAGAGAACAGGGATCCTCCTACGAGCAGTACTTC
>NA|TRBJ1-3|TRBV14|NA
CASSRDSFSGNTIYF
TGTGCCAGCAGCCGTGACAGTTTCTCTGGAAACACCATATATTTT
>NA|TRBJ1-2|TRBV7-9|NA
CASIPHGGSPYGYTF
TGTGCCAGCATCCCTCATGGCGGCAGCCCCTATGGCTACACCTTC
>NA|TRBJ1-5|TRBV25-1|NA
CASSGGTLNQPQHF
TGTGCCAGCAGTGGCGGGACACTCAATCAGCCCCAGCATTTT
>NA|TRBJ1-1|TRBV28|TRBD1
CASSPRTGGVTEAFF
TGTGCCAGCAGTCCTCGGACAGGGGGTGTCACTGAAGCTTTCTTT
>NA|TRBJ1-2|TRBV6-5|NA
CASTQRDTTYGYTF
TGTGCCAGCACCCAACGGGACACGACATATGGCTACACCTTC
>NA|TRBJ2-1|TRBV2|TRBD2
CASRDRTSVYNEQFF
TGTGCCAGCAGGGACCGGACTAGCGTCTACAATGAGCAGTTCTTC
>NA|TRBJ1-1|TRBV28|NA
CASGYVAFF
TGTGCCAGCGGGTATGTAGCTTTCTTT
>NA|TRBJ1-1|TRBV2|NA
CASQLVDTEAFF
TGTGCCAGTCAGCTGGTGGACACTGAAGCTTTCTTT
>NA|TRBJ1-6|TRBV28|NA
CASSLWEKGFGNSPLHF
TGTGCCAGCAGTTTATGGGAAAAGGGATTTGGGAATTCACCCCTCCACTTT
>NA|TRBJ1-2|TRBV27|NA
CASSLGPGLYGYTF
TGTGCCAGCAGTTTAGGTCCAGGACTCTATGGCTACACCTTC
>once|TRBJ1-2|TRBV28|NA
CASSLAQRGYTF
TGTGCCAGCAGTTTGGCTCAGCGGGGCTACACCTTC
>once|TRBJ2-1|TRBV27|NA
CASSGEALFNEQFF
TGTGCCAGCAGTGGGGAGGCCCTTTTCAATGAGCAGTTCTTC
>NA|TRBJ2-2|TRBV11-2|NA
CASSRLQGRRAGELFF
TGTGCCAGCAGCCGACTTCAGGGGAGGCGAGCCGGGGAGCTGTTTTTT
>few|TRBJ2-7|TRBV7-9|NA
CASSLGQYEQYF
TGTGCCAGCAGCTTAGGACAGTACGAGCAGTACTTC
>NA|TRBJ1-2|TRBV19|NA
CASSDVAGGPYGYTF
TGTGCCAGTAGTGACGTCGCCGGGGGTCCCTACGGCTACACCTTC
>NA|TRBJ1-5|TRBV19|NA
CASSLEAAGINQPQHF
TGTGCCAGTAGCCTAGAGGCCGCGGGAATCAATCAGCCCCAGCATTTT
>NA|TRBJ2-1|TRBV28|NA
CASSLYVADQTSSYNEQFF
TGTGCCAGCAGTTTATACGTGGCCGATCAAACAAGCTCCTACAATGAGCAGTTCTTC
>NA|TRBJ2-7|TRBV7-2|NA
CASSLALWGGNYEQYF
TGTGCCAGCAGCTTAGCGCTATGGGGCGGCAACTACGAGCAGTACTTC
>NA|TRBJ1-2|TRBV27|TRBD1
CASAPSLRGRPGYTF
TGTGCCAGCGCTCCTAGCCTCAGGGGGCGTCCTGGCTACACCTTC
>NA|TRBJ2-3|TRBV7-9|NA
CASSSPRRDSTDTQYF
TGTGCCAGCAGCTCCCCGAGGCGGGACAGCACAGATACGCAGTATTTT
>NA|TRBJ1-2|TRBV18|NA
CASSPDAGNYGYTF
TGTGCCAGCTCACCAGATGCAGGGAACTATGGCTACACCTTC
>NA|TRBJ2-3|TRBV28|NA
CASREHFTPTDTQYF
TGTGCCAGCAGGGAACACTTCACCCCCACAGATACGCAGTATTTT
>once|TRBJ1-1|TRBV10-3|NA
CAISSRGDTEAFF
TGTGCCATTTCTTCCCGGGGCGACACTGAAGCTTTCTTT
>NA|TRBJ2-5|TRBV5-1|NA
CASTWGYQETQYF
TGCGCCAGCACATGGGGTTACCAAGAGACCCAGTACTTC
>NA|TRBJ2-1|TRBV7-2|TRBD2
CASSTGGRIDNEQFF
TGTGCCAGCAGCACGGGAGGGCGTATAGACAATGAGCAGTTCTTC
>NA|TRBJ2-2|TRBV28|NA
CASIPTGTGELFF
TGTGCCAGCATTCCCACCGGGACCGGGGAGCTGTTTTTT
>few|TRBJ1-2|TRBV28|TRBD1
CASSRGTGGNYGYTF
TGTGCCAGCAGTAGGGGGACAGGGGGGAACTATGGCTACACCTTC